This TCR beta chain was obtained from a study of graft-versus-host responses after intestinal transplantation. On the study more broadly: Each recipient received anti-thymocyte globulin induction, then tacrolimus and steroids for around three years. Study-level results: The recipient marrow held GvH clones, and some of them showed up first in ileum or blood.

The CDR3 loop spans 17 amino acids. Germline V gives CDR1 SGHAT, CDR2 FQNNGV. V was trimmed by 4 bases and J by 3 bases, leaving 21 bases between them. This clone has only a few counts. Its antigen is currently unknown. Assay used: immunoSEQ multiplex PCR; TCRdb lists only in-frame clones, some missing. The sample has over 65,000 clones; roughly 90% are singletons. The receptor comes from a human donor who was the organ donor for an intestinal transplant. This rearrangement joins TRBV11-2 to TRBJ1-2; D may be TRBD1 (6 bases). Sequencing used unstimulated CD8+ T cells sorted from spleen or lymph node cells, obtained before transplant. CDR3 loop: CASSSGSGQLLYYGYTF. Here the CDR3 DNA reads TGTGCCAGCAGCTCGGGCTCCGGACAGCTTTTATACTATGGCTACACCTTC.